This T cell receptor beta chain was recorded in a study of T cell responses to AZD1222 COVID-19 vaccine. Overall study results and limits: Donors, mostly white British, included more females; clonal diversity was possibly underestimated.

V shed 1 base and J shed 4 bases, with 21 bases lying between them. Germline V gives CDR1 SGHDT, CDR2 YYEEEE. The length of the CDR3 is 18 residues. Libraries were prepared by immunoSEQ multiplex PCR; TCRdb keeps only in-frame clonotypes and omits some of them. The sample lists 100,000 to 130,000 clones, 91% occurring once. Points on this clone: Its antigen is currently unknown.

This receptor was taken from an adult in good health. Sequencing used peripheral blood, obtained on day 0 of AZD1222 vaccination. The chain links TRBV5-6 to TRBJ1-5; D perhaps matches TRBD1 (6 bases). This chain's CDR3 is CASSLTYGGARGNQPQHF. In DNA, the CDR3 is TGTGCCAGCAGCTTGACCTATGGGGGCGCGCGGGGGAATCAGCCCCAGCATTTT.